The next 10 T cell receptor beta chains were all read from a single sample in a study of control samples from healthy donors and cancer patients. This table comes from immunoSEQ multiplex PCR, and its TCRdb copy is limited to in-frame clones, with some not included. The sample shows over 110,000 clones, approximately 90% of them seen only once. The source material was blood. The receptors originated from a woman aged 30 to 39 in good health.

This chain uses TRBV12-3 or TRBV12-4 with TRBJ1-2; unclear D gene. CDR3 size: 11 residues. V dropped 1 base and J dropped 8 bases, with 5 bases sitting between them. CDR3 protein: CASSLGTGYTF. For the CDR3, the DNA is TGTGCCAGCAGTTTAGGAACCGGCTACACCTTC.

The chain combines TRBV3-1 (or the pseudogene TRBV3-2) with TRBJ1-2; D uncertain. The CDR3 is made up of 15 amino acids. Deletions cut 4 bases from V and 5 bases from J, with 17 bases between. CDR1 is LGHDT and CDR2 is YNNKEL in the germline V gene (reference sequence). CDR3: CASSRNSAKTYGYTF. CDR3 nucleotide sequence: TGTGCCAGCAGCCGAAACTCGGCCAAGACTTATGGCTACACCTTC.

This clone was seen a few times. The chain is built from TRBV19 and TRBJ1-5; 12 bases map to TRBD1. The CDR3 loop spans 16 amino acids. From germline, CDR1 is LNHDA and CDR2 SQIVND (reference sequence). J lost 6 bases, V lost 1 base, and 4 bases had no gene match. DNA of the CDR3: TGTGCCAGTAGTATAGTTGGGACAGGGGGCGGTCAGCCCCAGCATTTT. Protein sequence: CASSIVGTGGGQPQHF.

The chain carries TRBV19 and TRBJ2-2, with D possibly matching TRBD1 (5 bases). Germline CDR1 and CDR2: LNHDA and SQIVND (reference sequence). Deletions cut 10 bases from V and 9 bases from J, with 36 bases between. This CDR3 spans 19 amino acids. The CDR3 loop is CAIRTGDNGKGAAPRELFF. CDR3 in DNA: TGTGCCATCCGAACGGGCGACAATGGAAAAGGGGCAGCCCCGCGGGAGCTGTTTTTT.

This chain links TRBV6-4 with TRBJ2-3; 13 nucleotides match TRBD2. The CDR3 is 16 amino acids. V lost 0 bases and J lost 5; bases outside the gene matches: 2. The germline V gene has CDR1 MRHNA and CDR2 SNTAGT. The CDR3 bases are TGTGCCAGCAGTGACTCACTAGCGGGAGGGAAAGATACGCAGTATTTT. Protein sequence: CASSDSLAGGKDTQYF.

This rearrangement joins TRBV6-5 to TRBJ1-1, with 9 positions matching TRBD1. This CDR3 has 15 amino acids. CDR1 is MNHEY and CDR2 is SVGAGI in the germline V gene. With 6 bases clipped from V and 6 bases from J, the junction kept 11 bases outside the gene matches. The CDR3 spells CASRAPTGGGSEAFF. The CDR3 nucleotides are TGTGCCAGCAGGGCCCCGACAGGGGGGGGGTCTGAAGCTTTCTTT.

This sequence joins TRBV7-2 and TRBJ1-2; 9 positions agree with TRBD1. Trimming at V came to 2 bases and at J to 8 bases, leaving 12 bases not matched to a gene. This CDR3 contains 16 residues. Germline V CDR1 and CDR2: SGHTA, FQGNSA. CDR3 DNA sequence: TGTGCCAGCAGCTTAACGGGACAGGGCGATGTAGGCGGCTACACCTTC. Amino acids: CASSLTGQGDVGGYTF.

This clone was seen more than once but under ten times. The V and J genes are TRBV15 and TRBJ1-4; possibly TRBD1 for D (6 bases). The CDR3 sequence is 16 residues long. The germline V gene encodes CDR1 LNHNV and CDR2 YYDKDF (reference sequence). Trimming left V 2 bases short and J 5 bases short, with 15 bases between. The CDR3, as DNA: TGTGCCACCAGCAGACACGCCGGGACACTGAATGAAAAACTGTTTTTT. Its protein product is CATSRHAGTLNEKLFF.

The chain uses TRBV18 and TRBJ1-5; 8 nucleotides agree with TRBD1. V was clipped by 2 bases and J by 7 bases; unmatched bases: 7. Per the germline V gene, CDR1 is KGHSH and CDR2 is LQKENI. The CDR3 is 15 amino acids. CDR3 bases: TGTGCCAGCTCACCAAACAGGGGGGCTGAACAGCCCCAGCATTTT. Translated, it gives CASSPNRGAEQPQHF. Based on the CDR3 plus reference TRBV18 and TRBJ1-5, the full variable domain is NAGVMQNPRHLVRRRGQEARLRCSPMKGHSHVYWYRQLPEEGLKFMVYLQKENIIDESGMPKERFSAEFPKEGPSILRIQQVVRGDSAAYFCASSPNRGAEQPQHFGDGTRLSIL.

The CDR3 region has the DNA TGTGCCAGCAGTGAATTGGGGAGTCTTTTAGCTTTCTTT. Translated: CASSELGSLLAFF. The chain couples TRBV6-1 to TRBJ1-1; D gene uncertain. Germline V gene lookup returns CDR1 MNHNS and CDR2 SASEGT. Trimming cost V 2 bases and J 10 bases, with 14 bases left between them. The CDR3 is 13 amino acids.